Listed below are T cell receptor beta chains from one sample, sequenced in a study of blood T cells in healthy people across ages. MiXCR, applied by TCRdb to the 5' RACE reads, yields one record per CDR3 protein. The table shows hundreds of thousands of distinct CDR3 sequences, with about 62% occurring only once. The sequenced sample consisted of blood. The receptors derive from a man in his thirties or forties in good health. Each CDR3 is given with its conserved first and last residue. The order of the fields is CDR3 protein, V gene.

CDR3: CASSPTGTGINTLHF
V: TRBV4-1

CDR3: CSARVGGSGEGQPQHF
V: TRBV20-1

CDR3: CTTSGRDKPYEQYF
V: TRBV24-1

CDR3: CASSRGLSVTSYEQYF
V: TRBV2

CDR3: CSVSASGANVLTF
V: TRBV29-1

CDR3: CASSQVTSGFYEQYF
V: TRBV4-1

CDR3: CASRASGREGDEQFF
V: TRBV28

CDR3: CASSGTPGQTNTEAFF
V: TRBV9

CDR3: CASSHLGGGQETQYF
V: TRBV4-1

CDR3: CSATEGVSYGYTF
V: TRBV29-1

CDR3: CSALPAGRAAKETQYF
V: TRBV29-1

CDR3: CASGPGPSTDTQYF
V: TRBV28

CDR3: CASSQDAGGNNDQFF
V: TRBV4-2

CDR3: CASSLDRGGRYGYTF
V: TRBV7-9

CDR3: CASSLTGFRAYEQYF
V: TRBV12-3/TRBV12-4

CDR3: CASSWGGGSAEQYF
V: TRBV5-1

CDR3: CSAGTSENSYEQYF
V: TRBV20-1

CDR3: CSASGQGANGGYTF
V: TRBV20-1

CDR3: CASSSSGSNPYF
V: TRBV5-1

CDR3: CASSRDNAYEQYF
V: TRBV6-1

CDR3: CASSYGQPDNSPLHF
V: TRBV6-5

CDR3: CASSPMTSGFYEQYF
V: TRBV18

CDR3: CASSPLTGARNEQYF
V: TRBV18

CDR3: CASRRDGSHIQYF
V: TRBV7-2

CDR3: CATRWTSGGANIQYF
V: TRBV2

CDR3: CSATTGVQETQYF
V: TRBV20-1

CDR3: CSARDLFGETQYF
V: TRBV20-1

CDR3: CASSQEGRDGADTQYF
V: TRBV4-3

CDR3: CATSRGITGASNTEAFF
V: TRBV15

CDR3: CASSQDPALPGATETQYF
V: TRBV3-1

CDR3: CAWKLVSYGYTF
V: TRBV30

CDR3: CASSYSGGGVDTQYF
V: TRBV12-3/TRBV12-4

CDR3: CAWSRGRRASKNIQYF
V: TRBV30

CDR3: CASSSQTGGGGYTF
V: TRBV7-2

CDR3: CAERGWGGGYTF
V: TRBV28

CDR3: CASSGPGYNEQFF
V: TRBV6-4

CDR3: CASSYRGTDTQYF
V: TRBV6-5

CDR3: CAGRFVGMNTEAFF
V: TRBV5-1

CDR3: CAARLGPSYNEQFF
V: TRBV3-1

CDR3: CASSQDNEQFF
V: TRBV7-2

CDR3: CAWKGLAGTDTQYF
V: TRBV30

CDR3: CSVATTDTQYF
V: TRBV29-1

CDR3: CASSRAKGQGTDAQYF
V: TRBV12-3/TRBV12-4

CDR3: CASSAGQNNEQYF
V: TRBV6-4

CDR3: CASNPLAGDSYEQYF
V: TRBV5-5

CDR3: CASSLAVTSGNEQFF
V: TRBV7-9

CDR3: CASTRNLAGAGQPQHF
V: TRBV6-2/TRBV6-3

CDR3: CSADREDATNEKLFF
V: TRBV20-1

CDR3: CSAAPHAGGEEQFF
V: TRBV29-1

CDR3: CASSSVGGWNYGYTF
V: TRBV12-3/TRBV12-4

CDR3: CASRTPGTGVEKLFF
V: TRBV28

CDR3: CASSVKTGRIWGNNNEQFF
V: TRBV7-2

CDR3: CASSYGFSSGANVLTF
V: TRBV6-5

CDR3: CASSLAASSLEQYF
V: TRBV7-2

CDR3: CASSVGDDSNQPQHF
V: TRBV9

CDR3: CSAHWGDLRTAEQYF
V: TRBV20-1

CDR3: CASSPDSDTQYF
V: TRBV6-5

CDR3: CSVEQDSNQPQHF
V: TRBV29-1

CDR3: CASSSSRAYNSPLHF
V: TRBV7-9